These T cell receptor beta chains were read from a single sample in a study of shared clonotypes between healthy human individuals. Profiling relied on immunoSEQ multiplex PCR, and the TCRdb table lists in-frame clones only, not all of them. The sample holds over a million clones, about 80% seen once. The sequenced sample consisted of memory CD4+ T cells from PBMCs. These receptors all come from a man aged 18 to 30 in good health. Some clones in this sample may be carry-over from other donors' samples. Each CDR3 is given with its conserved first and last residue. The D gene is left open where the match is weak. A clone size is listed for some rows: how often the clone was seen (once, few, many), or a class if it is expanded.

v_call	clone_size	j_call	cdr3_length	d_call	cdr3_nt	cdr3_aa
TRBV4-1	few	TRBJ1-1	9	NA	TGCGCCAGCAGCCCGGGACCGGTCTTT	CASSPGPVF
TRBV5-4	NA	TRBJ2-1	17	NA	TGTGCCAGCAGCCCGGCCGGTGGGGGGGCAACCTACAATGAGCAGTTCTTC	CASSPAGGGATYNEQFF
TRBV18	once	TRBJ1-2	13	TRBD1	TGTGCCAGCTCCGAGGGACAGACCTATGGCTACACCTTC	CASSEGQTYGYTF
TRBV5-1	few	TRBJ1-1	14	NA	TGCGCCAGCAGCTCCTTGCAAAGTGGAACTGAAGCTTTCTTT	CASSSLQSGTEAFF
TRBV9	NA	TRBJ2-6	13	NA	TGTGCCAGCAGCGTAGGTGGGGCCAACGTCCTGACTTTC	CASSVGGANVLTF
TRBV2	NA	TRBJ2-2	14	TRBD1	TGTGCCAGCAGTGCGACAGGGGACACCGGGGAGCTGTTTTTT	CASSATGDTGELFF
TRBV14	NA	TRBJ1-1	12	NA	TGTGCCAGCAGCCAAGCCGGGTCTGAAGCTTTCTTT	CASSQAGSEAFF
TRBV7-9	NA	TRBJ2-5	14	NA	TGTGCCAGCAGCTTAGAGGGGATACAAGAGACCCAGTACTTC	CASSLEGIQETQYF
TRBV7-2	NA	TRBJ2-1	12	NA	TGTGCCAGCAGCTTAGGGAGGGGGGAGCAGTTCTTC	CASSLGRGEQFF
TRBV10-1	NA	TRBJ2-7	12	TRBD1	TGCGCCGTAACGGGACAGGCCAACGAGCAGTACTTC	CAVTGQANEQYF
TRBV7-2	NA	TRBJ2-4	18	TRBD2	TGTGCCAGCAGCTCCGACTGGAAGCGCGGGAGGGCCCAAAACATTCAGTACTTC	CASSSDWKRGRAQNIQYF
TRBV5-4	NA	TRBJ2-2	16	NA	TGTGCCAGCGGCATTGGAGGAGGGACCCCTGACGGGGAGCTGTTTTTT	CASGIGGGTPDGELFF
TRBV28	NA	TRBJ1-5	13	NA	TGTGCCACCCGCCCCAGGGCTAATCAGCCCCAGCATTTT	CATRPRANQPQHF
TRBV30	NA	TRBJ1-1	13	NA	TGTGCCTCCTCCCTAGTCAGCAACACTGAAGCTTTCTTT	CASSLVSNTEAFF
TRBV10-3	NA	TRBJ2-3	14	NA	TGTGCCATCAGTGAGTCCTCCCGGACCGATACGCAGTATTTT	CAISESSRTDTQYF
TRBV6-5	NA	TRBJ2-7	14	TRBD2	TGTGCCAGCAGTGCTCCTAGCGGGGGTATCGAGCAGTACTTC	CASSAPSGGIEQYF
TRBV7-2	NA	TRBJ2-3	17	TRBD2	TGTGCCAGCAGCTTAGGACCTCGGGCGGGAGCCTCCGATTCGCAGTATTTT	CASSLGPRAGASDSQYF
TRBV28	NA	TRBJ1-1	14	TRBD1	TGTGCCAGCAGTGCCGGACAGGGTGCGACTGAAGCTTTCTTT	CASSAGQGATEAFF
TRBV7-2	NA	TRBJ1-1	15	TRBD1	TGTGCCAGCAGCTTGGGGGACAGGGGTTACACTGAAGCTTTCTTT	CASSLGDRGYTEAFF
TRBV30	few	TRBJ1-4	14	NA	TGTGCCTACTTACCCGAGAGGACTAATGAAAAACTGTTTTTT	CAYLPERTNEKLFF
TRBV9	NA	TRBJ1-3	16	NA	TGTGCCAGCAGCTTCCGTGGGGGGGACGCTGGAAACACCATATATTTT	CASSFRGGDAGNTIYF
TRBV19	NA	TRBJ2-6	16	TRBD1	TGTGCCAGCCGGGACAGGGGAATCACTGGGGCCAACGTCCTGACTTTC	CASRDRGITGANVLTF
TRBV7-2	once	TRBJ1-4	16	NA	TGTGCCAGCAGCTTAGGGGTGGCAGCAACTAATGAAAAACTGTTTTTT	CASSLGVAATNEKLFF
TRBV4-3	NA	TRBJ2-4	18	TRBD2	TGCGCCAGCAGCCCCCAACCCGTCGCGGGGGGGACCAAAAACATTCAGTACTTC	CASSPQPVAGGTKNIQYF
TRBV11-2	NA	TRBJ2-3	16	NA	TGTGCCAGCAGCCCTCGGCGGGGTCCCTACTCAGATACGCAGTATTTT	CASSPRRGPYSDTQYF
TRBV5-1	NA	TRBJ2-1	15	NA	TGCGCCAGCAGGCCCCAGGGAGGGAGGGGGAATGAGCAGTTCTTC	CASRPQGGRGNEQFF
TRBV5-6	NA	TRBJ2-3	14	TRBD2	TGTGCCAGCAGCTCTAGCGGGGGGGGCGATACGCAGTATTTT	CASSSSGGGDTQYF
TRBV4-1	NA	TRBJ2-3	14	NA	TGCGCCAGCAGCCAAGATCGGCCAGCAGATACGCAGTATTTT	CASSQDRPADTQYF
TRBV29-1	few	TRBJ1-1	11	NA	TGCAGCGTTCGGGTGAACACTGAAGCTTTCTTT	CSVRVNTEAFF
TRBV6-6	NA	TRBJ2-2	16	TRBD2	TGTGCCAGCAGTCAAAGGACTAGCGGGACGGTCGGGGAGCTGTTTTTT	CASSQRTSGTVGELFF
TRBV28	NA	TRBJ1-5	15	NA	TGTGCCAGCACCCCCCGGTCCCTTAGCAATCAGCCCCAGCATTTT	CASTPRSLSNQPQHF
TRBV27	NA	TRBJ1-2	13	NA	TGTGCCAGCAGTTTAGCAGCGAACTATGGCTACACCTTC	CASSLAANYGYTF
TRBV5-1	many	TRBJ2-5	16	TRBD2	TGCGCCAGCAGCTTCAGTCCAGCGGGAGGGCAAGAGACCCAGTACTTC	CASSFSPAGGQETQYF
TRBV9	NA	TRBJ2-3	15	TRBD1	TGTGCCAGCAGCGTCCGGGACAGGGGCACAGATACGCAGTATTTT	CASSVRDRGTDTQYF
TRBV5-1	NA	TRBJ2-1	15	TRBD1	TGCGCCAGCAGCCCGGGGACAGGGCCCTACAATGAGCAGTTCTTC	CASSPGTGPYNEQFF
TRBV4-1	NA	TRBJ2-7	16	TRBD1	TGCGCCAGCAGCCAAATTTGGGGACAGAGCTCCTACGAGCAGTACTTC	CASSQIWGQSSYEQYF
TRBV28	NA	TRBJ2-4	14	TRBD1	TGTGCCAGCAGTCCTGGGACAGCGTACGACATTCAGTACTTC	CASSPGTAYDIQYF
TRBV29-1	NA	TRBJ1-5	14	NA	TGCAGTAGGGCCAGTCACATCCCGAATCAGCCCCAGCATTTT	CSRASHIPNQPQHF
TRBV7-3	once	TRBJ2-7	14	TRBD2	TGTGCCAGCAGCCGTTGGGAGGGCCCCTACGAGCAGTACTTC	CASSRWEGPYEQYF
TRBV15	NA	TRBJ1-3	14	NA	TGTGCCACCAGCCTTAATCGGGGTGGAAACACCATATATTTT	CATSLNRGGNTIYF
TRBV6-5	NA	TRBJ2-7	15	TRBD2	TGTGCCAGCAGTTACGTTTCGGGAGGCGGGCGCGAGCAGTACTTC	CASSYVSGGGREQYF
TRBV13	NA	TRBJ2-5	14	NA	TGTGCCAGCAGCTTAAGGATCGGACAAGAGACCCAGTACTTC	CASSLRIGQETQYF
TRBV28	NA	TRBJ1-2	13	NA	TGTGCCAGCAGTTTGCGGGCAAACTATGGCTACACCTTC	CASSLRANYGYTF
TRBV5-1	many	TRBJ2-4	14	NA	TGCGCCAGCAGCTTGGGGCAGCAGGGCAACATTCAGTACTTC	CASSLGQQGNIQYF
TRBV27	NA	TRBJ1-4	13	NA	TGTGCCAGCGGACGACAGCGCGGTGAAAAACTGTTTTTT	CASGRQRGEKLFF
TRBV7-2	NA	TRBJ2-7	13	TRBD1	TGTGCAAGCAGCACCAACAGGGGGCTCGAGCAGTACTTC	CASSTNRGLEQYF
TRBV9	once	TRBJ2-7	15	NA	TGTGCCAGCAGCCCAAACCCAGGGGGGTCCTACGAGCAGTACTTC	CASSPNPGGSYEQYF
TRBV28	NA	TRBJ2-7	17	TRBD2	TGTGCCAGCAGTTTATCTCAGACTAGCGGGAGCTTGTACGAGCAGTACTTC	CASSLSQTSGSLYEQYF
TRBV9	NA	TRBJ2-3	14	NA	TGTGCCAGCACTGCAGGGGTAACCACAGATACGCAGTATTTT	CASTAGVTTDTQYF
TRBV2	few	TRBJ2-3	15	NA	TGCGCCAGCAGTGAATCGAGCGGGAGCACAGATACGCAGTATTTT	CASSESSGSTDTQYF
TRBV10-2	NA	TRBJ2-7	15	TRBD1	TGCGCCAGCGGGATCTCGGGACAGCTTGCCTACGAGCAGTACTTC	CASGISGQLAYEQYF
TRBV11-2	NA	TRBJ1-5	14	NA	TGTGCCAGCAGCTTAGACAGTATCAATCAGCCCCAGCATTTT	CASSLDSINQPQHF